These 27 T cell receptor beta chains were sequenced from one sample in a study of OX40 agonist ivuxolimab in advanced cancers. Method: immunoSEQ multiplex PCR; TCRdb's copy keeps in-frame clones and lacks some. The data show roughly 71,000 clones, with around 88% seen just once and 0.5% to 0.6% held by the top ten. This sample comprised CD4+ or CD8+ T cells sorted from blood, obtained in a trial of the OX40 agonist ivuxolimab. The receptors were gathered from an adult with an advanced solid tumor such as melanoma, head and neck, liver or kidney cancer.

The CDR3 spells CASSLDVGLKNIQYF. Written as DNA, the CDR3 is TGTGCCAGCAGCTTAGATGTCGGGCTTAAAAACATTCAGTACTTC. J is TRBJ2-4 and V is TRBV7-2; no firm D call. V lost 1 base and J 4 bases, leaving 11 bases between the germline ends. The CDR3 consists of 15 residues. Germline V lookup: CDR1 SGHTA, CDR2 FQGNSA. Supplemented by reference TRBV7-2 and TRBJ2-4, the full variable domain reads GAGVSQSPSNKVTEKGKDVELRCDPISGHTALYWYRQSLGQGLEFLIYFQGNSAPDKSGLPSDRFSAERTGGSVSTLTIQRTQQEDSAVYLCASSLDVGLKNIQYFGAGTRLSVL.

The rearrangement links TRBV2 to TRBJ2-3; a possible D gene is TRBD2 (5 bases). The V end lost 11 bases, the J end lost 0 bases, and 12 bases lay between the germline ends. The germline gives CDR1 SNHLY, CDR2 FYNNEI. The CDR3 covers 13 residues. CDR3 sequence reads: CAGQLESTDTQYF. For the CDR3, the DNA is TGTGCCGGTCAACTAGAAAGCACAGATACGCAGTATTTT.

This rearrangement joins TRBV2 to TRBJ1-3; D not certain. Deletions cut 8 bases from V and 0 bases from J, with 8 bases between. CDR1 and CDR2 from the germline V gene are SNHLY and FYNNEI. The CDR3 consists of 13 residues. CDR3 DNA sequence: TGTGCCAGCTACTTGAGCTCTGGAAACACCATATATTTT. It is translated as CASYLSSGNTIYF.

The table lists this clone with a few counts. The CDR3 nucleotides read TGTGCCTGGGGCCTCAGGGGTGAAGCTTTCTTT. Residues: CAWGLRGEAFF. The rearrangement uses TRBV30 and TRBJ1-1, with a weak D call TRBD1 (6 bases). The CDR3 consists of 11 residues. Germline V CDR1 and CDR2: GTSNPN, SVGIG (reference sequence). Trimming cost V 5 bases and J 7 bases, with 11 bases left between them.

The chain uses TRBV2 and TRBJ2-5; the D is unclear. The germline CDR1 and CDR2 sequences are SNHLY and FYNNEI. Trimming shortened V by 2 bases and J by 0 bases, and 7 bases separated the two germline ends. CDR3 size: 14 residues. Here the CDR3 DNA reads TGTGCCAGCAGTGAAACGTGGGACCAAGAGACCCAGTACTTC. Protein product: CASSETWDQETQYF.

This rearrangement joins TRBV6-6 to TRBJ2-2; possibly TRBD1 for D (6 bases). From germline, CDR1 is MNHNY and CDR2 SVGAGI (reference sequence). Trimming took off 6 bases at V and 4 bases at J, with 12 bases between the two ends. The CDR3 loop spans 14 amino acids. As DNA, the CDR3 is TGTGCCAGCAGGGGGGACACTATCACCGGGGAGCTGTTTTTT. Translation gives CASRGDTITGELFF.

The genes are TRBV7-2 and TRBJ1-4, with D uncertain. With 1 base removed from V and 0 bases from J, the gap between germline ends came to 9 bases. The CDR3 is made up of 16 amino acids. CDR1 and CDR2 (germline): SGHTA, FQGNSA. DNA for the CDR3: TGTGCCAGCAGCTTAGTGGGTTGGTCAACTAATGAAAAACTGTTTTTT. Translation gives CASSLVGWSTNEKLFF.

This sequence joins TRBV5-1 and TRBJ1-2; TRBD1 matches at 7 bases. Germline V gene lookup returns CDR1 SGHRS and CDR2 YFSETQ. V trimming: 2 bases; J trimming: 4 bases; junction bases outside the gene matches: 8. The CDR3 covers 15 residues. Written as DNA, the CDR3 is TGCGCCAGCAGCTTCCCAGGGGGAGATACCTATGGCTACACCTTC. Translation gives CASSFPGGDTYGYTF.

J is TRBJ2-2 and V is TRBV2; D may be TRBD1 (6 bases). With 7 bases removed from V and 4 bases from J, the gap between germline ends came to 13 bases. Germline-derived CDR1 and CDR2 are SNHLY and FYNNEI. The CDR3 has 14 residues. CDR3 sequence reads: CASIWDTFTGELFF. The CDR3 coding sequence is TGTGCCAGCATTTGGGACACCTTCACCGGGGAGCTGTTTTTT.

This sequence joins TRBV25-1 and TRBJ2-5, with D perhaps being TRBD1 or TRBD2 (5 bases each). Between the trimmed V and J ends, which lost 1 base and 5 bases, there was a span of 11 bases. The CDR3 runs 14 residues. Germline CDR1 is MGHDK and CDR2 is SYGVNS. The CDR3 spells CASSELGTRETQYF. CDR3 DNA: TGTGCCAGCAGTGAATTAGGGACGCGGGAGACCCAGTACTTC.

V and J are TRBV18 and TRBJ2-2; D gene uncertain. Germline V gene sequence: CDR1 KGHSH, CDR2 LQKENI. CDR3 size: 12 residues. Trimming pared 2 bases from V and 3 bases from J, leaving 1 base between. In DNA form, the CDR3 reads TGTGCCAGCTCACCAGACACCGGGGAGCTGTTTTTT. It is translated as CASSPDTGELFF.

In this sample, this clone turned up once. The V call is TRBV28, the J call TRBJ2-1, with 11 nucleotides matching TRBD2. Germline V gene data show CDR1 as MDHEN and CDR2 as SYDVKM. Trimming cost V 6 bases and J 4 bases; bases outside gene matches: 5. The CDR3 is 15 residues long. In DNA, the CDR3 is TGTGCCAGCAGCAGTACTAGCGGGAGATACAATGAGCAGTTCTTC. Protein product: CASSSTSGRYNEQFF.

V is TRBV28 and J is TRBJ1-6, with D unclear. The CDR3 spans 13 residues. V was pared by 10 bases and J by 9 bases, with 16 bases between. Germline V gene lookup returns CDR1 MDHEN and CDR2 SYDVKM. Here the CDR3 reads CATVGPVGSPLHF. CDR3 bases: TGTGCCACCGTAGGACCCGTCGGTTCACCCCTCCACTTT.

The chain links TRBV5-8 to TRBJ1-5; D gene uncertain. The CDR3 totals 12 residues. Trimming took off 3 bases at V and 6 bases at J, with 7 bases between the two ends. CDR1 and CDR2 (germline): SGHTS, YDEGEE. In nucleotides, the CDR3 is TGTGCCAGCAGCTCCCGGAGTCAGCCCCAGCATTTT. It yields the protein CASSSRSQPQHF.

The CDR3 loop reads CASSVDKGTDTQYF. For the CDR3, the DNA is TGTGCCAGCAGCGTAGACAAGGGCACAGATACGCAGTATTTT. The chain has TRBV9 and TRBJ2-3; D gene ambiguous. The CDR3 totals 14 residues. Germline loops: CDR1 SGDLS, CDR2 YYNGEE. V was pared by 0 bases and J by 1 base, with 6 bases between.

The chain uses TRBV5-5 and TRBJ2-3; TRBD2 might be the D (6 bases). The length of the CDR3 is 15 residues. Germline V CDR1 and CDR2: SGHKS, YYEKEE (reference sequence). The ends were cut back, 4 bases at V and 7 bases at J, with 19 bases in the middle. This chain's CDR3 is CASSITGLLTHTQYF. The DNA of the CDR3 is TGTGCCAGCAGCATAACGGGACTCTTGACACATACGCAGTATTTT.

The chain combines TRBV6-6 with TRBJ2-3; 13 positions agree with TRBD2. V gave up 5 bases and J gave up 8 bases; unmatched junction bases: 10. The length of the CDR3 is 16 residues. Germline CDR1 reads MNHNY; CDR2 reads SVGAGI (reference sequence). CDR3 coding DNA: TGTGCCAGCAGTACCCGGACTAGCGGGGGATTGGGTACGCAGTATTTT. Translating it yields CASSTRTSGGLGTQYF.

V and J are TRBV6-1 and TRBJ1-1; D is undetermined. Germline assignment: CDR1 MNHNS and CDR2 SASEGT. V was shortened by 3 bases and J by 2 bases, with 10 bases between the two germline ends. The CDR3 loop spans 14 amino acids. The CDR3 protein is CASSDRPTNTEAFF. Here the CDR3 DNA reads TGTGCCAGCAGTGATCGTCCCACTAACACTGAAGCTTTCTTT.

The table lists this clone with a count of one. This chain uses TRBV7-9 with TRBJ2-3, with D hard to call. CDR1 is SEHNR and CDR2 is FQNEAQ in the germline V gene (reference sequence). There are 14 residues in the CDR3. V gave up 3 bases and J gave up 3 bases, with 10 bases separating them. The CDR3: CASSLPILTDTQYF. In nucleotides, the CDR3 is TGTGCCAGCAGCTTGCCCATCCTAACAGATACGCAGTATTTT.

The CDR3 sequence is CASSPSTFWAYEQYF. CDR3 DNA sequence: TGTGCCAGCAGTCCATCGACGTTTTGGGCCTACGAGCAGTACTTC. The J gene is TRBJ2-7, the V gene TRBV27; D is uncertain. Trimming took off 5 bases at V and 2 bases at J, with 16 bases between the two ends. Germline values: CDR1 MNHEY, CDR2 SMNVEV (reference sequence). This CDR3 has 15 residues.

CDR3 amino acids: CASSPGGSIGELFF. CDR3 sequence (DNA): TGCGCCAGCAGCCCGGGGGGAAGTATCGGGGAGCTGTTTTTT. This chain uses TRBV5-1 with TRBJ2-2, with 7 bases matching TRBD2. Germline CDR1 is SGHRS and CDR2 is YFSETQ. The CDR3 loop spans 14 amino acids. Germline trimming cut 4 bases from V and 7 bases from J; bases unmatched to any gene: 7.

The CDR3 DNA sequence: TGTGCCTGGAGAAGGAACAGGGAGAACACCGGGGAGCTGTTTTTT. As protein: CAWRRNRENTGELFF. This sequence joins TRBV30 and TRBJ2-2, with TRBD1 as a possible D gene (6 bases). The ends were cut back, 3 bases at V and 1 base at J, with 12 bases in the middle. The length of the CDR3 is 15 residues. The germline CDR1 and CDR2 sequences are GTSNPN and SVGIG (reference sequence).

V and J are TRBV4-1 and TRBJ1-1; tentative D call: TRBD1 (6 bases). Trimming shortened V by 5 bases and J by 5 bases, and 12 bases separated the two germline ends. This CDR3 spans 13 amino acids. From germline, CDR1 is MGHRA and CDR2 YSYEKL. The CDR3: CASSTTGWTEAFF. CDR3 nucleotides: TGCGCCAGCAGCACCACAGGGTGGACTGAAGCTTTCTTT.

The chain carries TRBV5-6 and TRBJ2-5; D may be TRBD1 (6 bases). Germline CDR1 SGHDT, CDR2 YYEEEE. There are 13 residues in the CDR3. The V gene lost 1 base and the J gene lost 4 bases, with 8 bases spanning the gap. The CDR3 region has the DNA TGTGCCAGCAGCTTGTTGGACAGAGAGACCCAGTACTTC. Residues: CASSLLDRETQYF. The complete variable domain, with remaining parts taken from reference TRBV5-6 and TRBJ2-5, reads DAGVTQSPTHLIKTRGQQVTLRCSPKSGHDTVSWYQQALGQGPQFIFQYYEEEERQRGNFPDRFSGHQFPNYSSELNVNALLLGDSALYLCASSLLDRETQYFGPGTRLLVL.

In nucleotides, the CDR3 is TGCGCCAGCAGCCAGACCCCTCAAGAGACCCAGTACTTC. Encoded protein: CASSQTPQETQYF. This chain uses TRBV5-1 with TRBJ2-5; D not certain. This CDR3 comprises 13 residues. The V end lost 4 bases, the J end lost 2 bases, and 9 bases lay between the germline ends. The germline CDR1 and CDR2 sequences are SGHRS and YFSETQ.

CDR3 coding DNA: TGTGCCAGCAGTTCGTTATTTAACGGGGGGGCCGGGGAGCTGTTTTTT. It codes for CASSSLFNGGAGELFF. V is TRBV6-6 and J is TRBJ2-2, with TRBD2 matching over 8 bases. Germline trimming cut 4 bases from V and 6 bases from J; bases unmatched to any gene: 10. CDR1 is MNHNY and CDR2 is SVGAGI in the germline V gene (reference sequence). The length of the CDR3 is 16 residues.

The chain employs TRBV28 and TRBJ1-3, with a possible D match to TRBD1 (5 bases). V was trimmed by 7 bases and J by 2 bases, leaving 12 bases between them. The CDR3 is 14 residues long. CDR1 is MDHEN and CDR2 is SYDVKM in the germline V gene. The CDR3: CASNLGGAGNTIYF. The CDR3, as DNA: TGTGCCAGCAACCTTGGGGGGGCTGGAAACACCATATATTTT.